This TCR beta chain is drawn from a study of shared clonotypes between healthy human individuals. Study observations and caveats: The small donor group covered limited genetic and exposure diversity.

The data were produced by immunoSEQ multiplex PCR, yet TCRdb's version contains in-frame clones alone and is incomplete. Of some 470,000 clones listed, about three quarters are singletons. Comments on this clone: The antigen remains undetermined.

Germline-derived CDR1 and CDR2 are LGHNA and YNFKEQ. The CDR3 is 18 residues long. With 0 bases clipped from V and 5 bases from J, the junction kept 6 bases outside the gene matches. Specimen: PBMCs. This sequence joins TRBV4-2 and TRBJ2-2; TRBD2 aligns across 13 bases. The TCR sequence derives from a woman aged 40 to 49 in good health. Some clones in this sample may be carry-over from other donors' samples. CDR3 amino acids: CASSQDPTGLAGTGELFF. The CDR3 DNA reads as TGTGCCAGCAGCCAAGACCCTACGGGACTAGCGGGAACCGGGGAGCTGTTTTTT.